The 16 T cell receptor beta chains reported below all come from one sample, sequenced in a study of cytomegalovirus exposure and HLA in healthy donors. 60 Vbeta and 13 Jbeta primers were used in PCR. Produced via immunoSEQ multiplex PCR; TCRdb's table is partial and in-frame only. The profile shows 80,000 to 100,000 clones, roughly four fifths of them singletons. The sequenced material came from PBMCs. These receptors were obtained from a middle-aged man in good health and CMV-seropositive.

The CDR3 loop reads CASSYEGLNTEAFF. CDR3 DNA sequence: TGTGCCAGCAGTTACGAGGGCCTAAACACTGAAGCTTTCTTT. The chain links TRBV6-6 to TRBJ1-1; no reliable D call. The CDR3 consists of 14 residues. The germline gives CDR1 MNHNY, CDR2 SVGAGI (reference sequence). V shed 2 bases and J shed 2 bases, with 9 bases lying between them.

Turning to this clone: Compared with germline, one end of the junction differs, possibly owing to a read error. The chain employs TRBV28 and TRBJ2-7; TRBD2 is a possible D gene (7 bases). CDR3 length equals 13 residues. Germline-derived CDR1 and CDR2 are MDHEN and SYDVKM. CDR3 residues: CAGSPGGRDEQYF. In DNA form, the CDR3 reads TGTGCCGGCAGTCCGGGGGGCAGGGACGAGCAGTACTTC.

This clone was counted only a few times. The J gene is TRBJ2-7, the V gene TRBV5-5; 8 positions agree with TRBD1. The germline gives CDR1 SGHKS, CDR2 YYEKEE (reference sequence). The V segment lost 4 bases and the J segment 2 bases; nucleotides outside the gene matches: 8. This CDR3 region has 15 residues. The CDR3 here is CASSPWTGKAYEQYF. The CDR3 DNA is TGTGCCAGCAGCCCCTGGACAGGGAAGGCCTACGAGCAGTACTTC. Filled out from reference TRBV5-5 and TRBJ2-7, the complete variable domain reads DAGVTQSPTHLIKTRGQQVTLRCSPISGHKSVSWYQQVLGQGPQFIFQYYEKEERGRGNFPDRFSARQFPNYSSELNVNALLLGDSALYLCASSPWTGKAYEQYFGPGTRLTVT.

The DNA of the CDR3 is TGTGCCAGCAGCTCCTTGGGACACCCTAGGGAGCAGTACTTC. It codes for CASSSLGHPREQYF. The V gene is TRBV11-2, the J gene TRBJ2-7, with a tentative D call TRBD1 (6 bases). Germline lookup yields CDR1 SGHAT and CDR2 FQNNGV. Trimming shortened V by 4 bases and J by 7 bases, and 17 bases separated the two germline ends. The CDR3 runs 14 residues.

This clone was seen once. This chain links TRBV5-1 with TRBJ2-1; 8 bases align to TRBD1. The CDR3 runs 16 residues. V lost 0 bases and J lost 4; bases outside the gene matches: 6. CDR1 SGHRS and CDR2 YFSETQ come from the germline V gene. CDR3 sequence (DNA): TGCGCCAGCAGCTTGGTTGGACAGGGAACTTACAATGAGCAGTTCTTC. It yields the protein CASSLVGQGTYNEQFF.

This clone was detected a few times. V gene TRBV6-5 combines with J gene TRBJ1-2, with 9 bases fitting TRBD1. This CDR3 is built from 15 residues. Germline CDR1 is MNHEY and CDR2 is SVGAGI. V was clipped by 0 bases and J by 4 bases; unmatched bases: 3. The CDR3, as DNA: TGTGCCAGCAGTTACTCAACAGGGGGCTTCTATGGCTACACCTTC. This gives the protein CASSYSTGGFYGYTF.

V gene TRBV4-1 combines with J gene TRBJ2-1, with 12 bases that match TRBD2. V shed 1 base and J 8 bases; nucleotides not matched to a gene: 6. CDR1 and CDR2 (germline): MGHRA, YSYEKL. The CDR3 loop spans 16 amino acids. CDR3 sequence (DNA): TGCGCCAGCAGCCAAGCCGCGACTAGCGGGGGAGATGAGCAGTTCTTC. It translates to CASSQAATSGGDEQFF.

This chain connects TRBV18 to TRBJ2-1, with TRBD2 matching 8 bases. The CDR3 has 15 amino acids. The germline V gene has CDR1 KGHSH and CDR2 LQKENI. J gave up 4 bases and V 3 bases, and 5 bases lay outside the gene matches. The CDR3 region is CASSPPGLVYNEQFF. The CDR3 DNA follows: TGTGCCAGCTCACCTCCGGGACTAGTATACAATGAGCAGTTCTTC.

This clone has a handful of counts. The genes are TRBV20-1 and TRBJ1-2, with D uncertain. The length of the CDR3 is 11 residues. The V end lost 4 bases, the J end lost 4 bases, and 7 bases lay between the germline ends. From germline, CDR1 is DFQATT and CDR2 SNEGSKA (reference sequence). The CDR3 sequence is CSATTGYGYTF. DNA of the CDR3: TGCAGTGCTACAACGGGCTATGGCTACACCTTC.

The chain couples TRBV7-9 to TRBJ2-5; 9 bases match TRBD2. The tail of the sequence fits TRBJ2-7 better, so the J call may be wrong. The germline V gene has CDR1 SEHNR and CDR2 FQNEAQ (reference sequence). The CDR3 runs 16 residues. This CDR3 is CASSLTGGRESYEQYF. The DNA of the CDR3 is TGTGCCAGCAGCTTAACTGGCGGGAGGGAATCCTACGAGCAGTACTTC.

V gene TRBV19 combines with J gene TRBJ1-4; a possible D gene is TRBD1 (6 bases). CDR1 and CDR2 (germline): LNHDA, SQIVND (reference sequence). V was trimmed by 6 bases and J by 8 bases, leaving 16 bases between them. This CDR3 spans 14 amino acids. CDR3 sequence reads: CASRLTGGFEKLFF. The DNA of the CDR3 is TGTGCCAGTAGGTTGACAGGAGGTTTCGAAAAACTGTTTTTT.

J is TRBJ1-6 and V is TRBV4-1, with D maybe TRBD1 (5 bases). V lost 1 base and J 11 bases, leaving 15 bases between the germline ends. The germline V gene has CDR1 MGHRA and CDR2 YSYEKL. The CDR3 has 15 residues. The chain's CDR3 is CASSQGSQGTAPLHF. The CDR3 nucleotides are TGCGCCAGCAGCCAAGGAAGTCAGGGAACCGCACCCCTCCACTTT.

The chain couples TRBV11-3 to TRBJ2-2; D possibly corresponds to TRBD1 (5 bases). Germline V CDR1 and CDR2: SGHNT, YENEEA. The V end lost 5 bases, the J end lost 2 bases, and 12 bases lay between the germline ends. The CDR3 length is 15 residues. The CDR3 is CASSPGQLNTGELFF. CDR3 DNA sequence: TGTGCCAGCAGCCCAGGGCAGCTTAACACCGGGGAGCTGTTTTTT.

The chain couples TRBV9 to TRBJ2-2; D is possibly TRBD1 (5 bases). The V gene lost 4 bases and the J gene lost 5 bases, with 6 bases spanning the gap. CDR1 SGDLS and CDR2 YYNGEE come from the germline V gene. The CDR3 is made up of 12 amino acids. DNA of the CDR3: TGTGCCAGCAGCAGGGGTACCGGGGAGCTGTTTTTT. Translating it yields CASSRGTGELFF. The variable domain in full, with the rest retrieved from reference TRBV9 and TRBJ2-2, is DSGVTQTPKHLITATGQRVTLRCSPRSGDLSVYWYQQSLDQGLQFLIQYYNGEERAKGNILERFSAQQFPDLHSELNLSSLELGDSALYFCASSRGTGELFFGEGSRLTVL.

A word on this clone: The sample contains more than one DNA sequence encoding this CDR3. The J gene is TRBJ2-2, the V gene TRBV6-5; 9 bases line up with TRBD1. Germline CDR1 is MNHEY and CDR2 is SVGAGI. V was clipped by 6 bases and J by 7 bases; unmatched bases: 9. This CDR3 contains 15 residues. Written as DNA, the CDR3 is TGTGCCAGCAGCAGCGGACAGGGGCGAAGCGGGGAGCTGTTTTTT. It yields the protein CASSSGQGRSGELFF.

This rearrangement joins TRBV2 to TRBJ2-7; 7 bases are shared with TRBD2. The CDR3 is 12 amino acids. V was clipped by 3 bases and J by 13 bases; unmatched bases: 9. CDR1 and CDR2 (germline): SNHLY, FYNNEI. This CDR3 is CASSEIERGSYF. The CDR3, as DNA: TGTGCCAGCAGTGAGATAGAGCGGGGATCCTACTTC.